This TCR beta chain appears in the sequencing data of a study of T-cell reconstitution after alpha-beta-depleted transplantation in children. Overall study findings and caveats: It was newly produced T cells that mostly accounted for T-cell counts and diversity one year after transplant. Surviving recipient T cells and thymic progenitors accounted for the high day-60 TCRbeta diversity observed in some patients. Reportedly, only several hundred clones from non-depleted graft cells drove alpha-beta T-cell counts at about two months.

Unique molecular identifiers were used to barcode this TCRbeta library. One entry per CDR3 protein, called by TCRdb with MiXCR from the PCR reads. The profile shows just over 950,000 distinct CDR3 sequences, about 29% of them singletons. This clonotype was detected only a few times. Its target is not known. The specimen comprised PBMCs, mostly from graft donor cells, sampled 360 days after TCRalphabeta/CD19-depleted stem cell transplant. The receptor comes from a boy under two years old who had a stem cell transplant for SCID, so the T cells may come from the graft donor.

The CDR3 sequence is CASRPGTLFYNEQFF. The CDR3 region has the DNA TGCGCCAGCAGGCCGGGGACACTCTTCTACAATGAGCAGTTCTTC. The rearrangement links TRBV5-1 to TRBJ2-1; D may be TRBD1 (6 bases). Germline V lookup: CDR1 SGHRS, CDR2 YFSETQ. V was trimmed by 5 bases and J by 3 bases, leaving 15 bases between them. The CDR3 consists of 15 residues.